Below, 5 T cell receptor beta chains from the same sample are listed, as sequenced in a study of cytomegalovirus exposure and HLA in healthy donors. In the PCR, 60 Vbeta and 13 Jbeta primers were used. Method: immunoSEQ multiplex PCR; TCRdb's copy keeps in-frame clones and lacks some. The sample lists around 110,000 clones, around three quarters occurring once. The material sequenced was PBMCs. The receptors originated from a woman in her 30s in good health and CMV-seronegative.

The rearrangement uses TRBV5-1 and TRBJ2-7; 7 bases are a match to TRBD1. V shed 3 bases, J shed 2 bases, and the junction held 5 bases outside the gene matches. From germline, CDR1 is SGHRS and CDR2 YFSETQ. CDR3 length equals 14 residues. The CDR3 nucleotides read TGCGCCAGCAGCTACCAGACAGGGCCCTACGAGCAGTACTTC. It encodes CASSYQTGPYEQYF.

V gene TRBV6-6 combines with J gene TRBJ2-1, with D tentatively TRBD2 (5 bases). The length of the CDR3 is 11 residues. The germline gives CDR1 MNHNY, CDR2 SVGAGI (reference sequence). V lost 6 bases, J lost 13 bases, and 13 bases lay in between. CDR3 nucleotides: TGTGCCAGCAGCCCCTCCCGGGAACAGTTCTTC. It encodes CASSPSREQFF.

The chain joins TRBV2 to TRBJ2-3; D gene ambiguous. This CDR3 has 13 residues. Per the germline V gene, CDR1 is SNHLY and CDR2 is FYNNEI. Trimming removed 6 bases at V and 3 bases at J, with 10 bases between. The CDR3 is CASRPAATDTQYF. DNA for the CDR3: TGTGCCAGCAGACCCGCAGCGACAGATACGCAGTATTTT.

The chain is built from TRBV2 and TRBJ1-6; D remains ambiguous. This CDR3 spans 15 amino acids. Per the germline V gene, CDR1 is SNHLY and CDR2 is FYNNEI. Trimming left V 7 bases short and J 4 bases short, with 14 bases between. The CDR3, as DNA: TGTGCCAGCATATCGGACTCAAATTATAATTCACCCCTCCACTTT. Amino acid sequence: CASISDSNYNSPLHF.

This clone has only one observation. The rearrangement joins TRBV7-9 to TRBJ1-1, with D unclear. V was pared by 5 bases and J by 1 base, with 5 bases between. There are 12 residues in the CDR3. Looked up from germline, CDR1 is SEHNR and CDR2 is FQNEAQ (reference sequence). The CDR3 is CASSPQNTEAFF. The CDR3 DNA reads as TGTGCCAGCAGCCCCCAGAACACTGAAGCTTTCTTT.